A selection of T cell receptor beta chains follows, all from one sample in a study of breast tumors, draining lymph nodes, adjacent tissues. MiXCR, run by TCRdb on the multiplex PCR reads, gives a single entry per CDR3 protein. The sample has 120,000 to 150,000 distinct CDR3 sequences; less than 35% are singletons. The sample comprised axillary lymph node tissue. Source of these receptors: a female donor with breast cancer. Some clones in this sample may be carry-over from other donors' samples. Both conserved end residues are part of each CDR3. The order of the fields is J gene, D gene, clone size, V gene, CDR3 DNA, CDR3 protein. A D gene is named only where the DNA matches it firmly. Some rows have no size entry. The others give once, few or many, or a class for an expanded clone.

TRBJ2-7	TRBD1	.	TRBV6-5	TGTGCCAGCTGTCACGACAGGGGGCCGGGTGGTGAGCAGTACTTC	CASCHDRGPGGEQYF
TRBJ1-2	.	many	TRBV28	TGTGCCAGCAGTTTAATTCCGTCAGCTAACTATGGGGGCTACACCTTC	CASSLIPSANYGGYTF
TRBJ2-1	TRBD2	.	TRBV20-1	TGCAGTGCATCGGGGCTAGCGGGGGGGAATGAGCAGTTCTTC	CSASGLAGGNEQFF
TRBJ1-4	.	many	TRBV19	TGTGCCAGTAGCTTTCGCCTGACCAGCGAAAAACTGTTTTTT	CASSFRLTSEKLFF
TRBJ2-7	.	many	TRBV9	TGTGCCAGCAGCCCTAGGACAGGGAGGGACGACGAGCAGTACTTC	CASSPRTGRDDEQYF
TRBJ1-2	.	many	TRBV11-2	TGTGCCAGCAGCTTAGATCCCGGGAAACCCGGGTGGGGCTACACCTTC	CASSLDPGKPGWGYTF
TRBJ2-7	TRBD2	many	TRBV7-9	TGTGCCAGCAGCTTAGAGGTGGCTAGCGGGACAACCTACGAGCAGTACTTC	CASSLEVASGTTYEQYF
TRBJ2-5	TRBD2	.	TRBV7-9	TGTGCCAGCAGCCCCAGAGGGAGGGAAGAGACCCAGTACTTC	CASSPRGREETQYF
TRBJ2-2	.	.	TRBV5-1	TGCGCCAGCAGCCCGGACGGAGGAAACACCGGGGAGCTGTTTTTT	CASSPDGGNTGELFF
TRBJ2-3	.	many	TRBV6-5	TGTGCCAGCAGAGACGGCGGGTCAGATACGCAGTATTTT	CASRDGGSDTQYF
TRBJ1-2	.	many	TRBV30	TGTGCCTGGAGTGTACGGAGGAGAGAGGGCTACACCTTC	CAWSVRRREGYTF
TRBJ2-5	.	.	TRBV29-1	TGCAGCGTTGAGGGTGAGGAGACCCAGTACTTC	CSVEGEETQYF
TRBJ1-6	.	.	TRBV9	TGTGCCAGCAGCGCCAGCAGCTTGGGGGGGACGGATAATTCACCCCTCCACTTT	CASSASSLGGTDNSPLHF
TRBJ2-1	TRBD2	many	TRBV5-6	TGTGCCAGCAGAGGGACTAGCGGATACAATGAGCAGTTCTTC	CASRGTSGYNEQFF
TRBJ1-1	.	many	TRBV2	TGTGCCAGCAGTAAGGAAGGGCTTACGAAGAACCCTGAAGCTTTCTTT	CASSKEGLTKNPEAFF
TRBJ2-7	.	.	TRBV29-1	TGCAGTGTAAAAGAAAATTCCGGGACATCTCACTACGAGCAGTACTTC	CSVKENSGTSHYEQYF
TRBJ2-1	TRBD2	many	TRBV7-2	TGTGCCAGCAGCACAGCCAGCGGGGCAACGTACAATGAGCAGTTCTTC	CASSTASGATYNEQFF
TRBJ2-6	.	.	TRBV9	TGTGCCAGCAACGTTTCAGCGACTGGGGCCAACGTCCTGACTTTC	CASNVSATGANVLTF
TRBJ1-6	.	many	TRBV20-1	TGCAGTGTCAGGGATCCGAATTCACCCCCCCACTTT	CSVRDPNSPPHF
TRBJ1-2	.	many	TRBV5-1	TGCGCCAGCAGCTTAATCCATGATGCTAACTATGGCTACACCTTC	CASSLIHDANYGYTF
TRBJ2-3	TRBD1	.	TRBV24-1	TGTGCCACCGCGACGGGACAGGGGGCAGAAGATACGCAGTATTTT	CATATGQGAEDTQYF
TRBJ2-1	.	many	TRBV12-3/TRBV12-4	TGTGCCAGCAGAGCACCCGGCAATGAGCAGTTCTTC	CASRAPGNEQFF
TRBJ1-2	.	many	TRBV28	TGTGCCAGCAGTTTAGAAGGGGCCCGGGGCTACACCTTC	CASSLEGARGYTF
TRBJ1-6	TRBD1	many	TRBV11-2	TGTGCCAGCAGCTCTGGGACAGGGGTTTCACCCCTCCACTTT	CASSSGTGVSPLHF
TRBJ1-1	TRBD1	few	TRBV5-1	TGCGCCAGCAGCTATGCTGGGGACAGGGAGTATGTAGCTTTCTTT	CASSYAGDREYVAFF
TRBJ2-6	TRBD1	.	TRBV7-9	TGTGCCAGCAGTTCCGGGACAGGTGCTGGGGCCAACGTCCTGACTTTC	CASSSGTGAGANVLTF
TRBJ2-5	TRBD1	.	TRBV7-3	TGTACCAGCAGCTTAGAACGGACAGGCCGAGAGACCCAGCACTTC	CTSSLERTGRETQHF
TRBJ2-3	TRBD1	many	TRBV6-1	TGTGCCAGCAGTGATTCCCCCCGATTGACAGGGGGCATAGGGATCACAGATACGCAGTATTTT	CASSDSPRLTGGIGITDTQYF
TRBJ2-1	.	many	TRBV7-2	TGTGCCAGCAGCTGGAGGGGTAGAACCGGGGATGAGCAGTTCTTC	CASSWRGRTGDEQFF
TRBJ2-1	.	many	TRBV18	TGTGCCAGCTCACCTGAGGGCTACCTAATCTACAATGAGCAGTTCTTC	CASSPEGYLIYNEQFF
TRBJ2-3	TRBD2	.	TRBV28	TGTGCCAGCACCCTCCGGCGGGGGGGAGCACTGAACACAGATACGCAGTATTTT	CASTLRRGGALNTDTQYF
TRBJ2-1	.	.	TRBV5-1	TGCGCCAGCAGCTTGGAGGTGGGCAATGAGCAGTTCTTC	CASSLEVGNEQFF
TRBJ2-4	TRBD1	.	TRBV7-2	TGTGCCAGCAGCCGGGACAGTTCCAAAAACATTCAGTACTTC	CASSRDSSKNIQYF
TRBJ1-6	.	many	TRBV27	TGTGCCAGCAGTTCCTTCCAGGATTCACCCCTCCACTTT	CASSSFQDSPLHF
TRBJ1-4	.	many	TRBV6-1	TGTGCCAGCAGCCGGGGTAATGAAAAACTGTTTTTT	CASSRGNEKLFF
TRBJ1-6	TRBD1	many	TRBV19	TGTGCCAGTAGTACACGACAGGGGTCGTCGATTTCACCCCTCCACTTT	CASSTRQGSSISPLHF
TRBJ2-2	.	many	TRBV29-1	TGCAGCGTTGGATCAGGGGTCGCCGGGGAGCTGTTTTTT	CSVGSGVAGELFF
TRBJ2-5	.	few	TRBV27	TGTGCCAGCAGTCAGGTGGGGGCGACGACGTCGGATCGGGCAACCCAGTACTTC	CASSQVGATTSDRATQYF
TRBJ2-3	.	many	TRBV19	TGTGCCAGTAAAGGGCCGTACACAGATACGCAGTATTTT	CASKGPYTDTQYF
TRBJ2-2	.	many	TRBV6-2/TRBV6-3	TGTGCCAGCATTGGTGGGATCAACACCGGGGAGCTGTTTTTT	CASIGGINTGELFF
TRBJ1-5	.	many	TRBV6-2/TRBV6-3	TGTGCCAGCACTGTCCAGGGTTTGAGTAGCAATCAGCCCCAGCATTTT	CASTVQGLSSNQPQHF
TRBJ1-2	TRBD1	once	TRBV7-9	TGTACCAGCAGCTCGTCAGGGGGACGCGGCGATGGCTACACCTTC	CTSSSSGGRGDGYTF